This TCR beta chain was identified in a study of OX40 agonist ivuxolimab in advanced cancers. Study-level information: People in dose escalation had one of these cancers: hepatocellular carcinoma, melanoma, renal cell or head and neck cancer. Three patients showed partial responses: one hepatocellular carcinoma and two cutaneous melanoma cases. General observations from the study: CD4+ T cells averaged fewer expanded clones than CD8+ T cells. There was clonal expansion of CD4+ and CD8+ blood T cells by week 6 at 0.1 to 3.0 mg/kg.

Some clones are missing from TCRdb's copy, which holds only in-frame ones; the method was immunoSEQ multiplex PCR. The sample yields tens of thousands of clones, over 75% seen once. Comment on this clone: The antigen remains unidentified.

The sample in question was CD4+ or CD8+ T cells sorted from blood, obtained in a trial of the OX40 agonist ivuxolimab. The source is an adult with an advanced solid tumor such as melanoma, head and neck, liver or kidney cancer.

CDR3 loop: CASSDTGELFF. CDR3 bases: TGTGCCAGCTCCGACACCGGGGAGCTGTTTTTT. J is TRBJ2-2 and V is TRBV18; D gene ambiguous. There are 11 residues in the CDR3. With 6 bases removed from V and 3 bases from J, the gap between germline ends came to 2 bases. Per germline, CDR1 KGHSH and CDR2 LQKENI.